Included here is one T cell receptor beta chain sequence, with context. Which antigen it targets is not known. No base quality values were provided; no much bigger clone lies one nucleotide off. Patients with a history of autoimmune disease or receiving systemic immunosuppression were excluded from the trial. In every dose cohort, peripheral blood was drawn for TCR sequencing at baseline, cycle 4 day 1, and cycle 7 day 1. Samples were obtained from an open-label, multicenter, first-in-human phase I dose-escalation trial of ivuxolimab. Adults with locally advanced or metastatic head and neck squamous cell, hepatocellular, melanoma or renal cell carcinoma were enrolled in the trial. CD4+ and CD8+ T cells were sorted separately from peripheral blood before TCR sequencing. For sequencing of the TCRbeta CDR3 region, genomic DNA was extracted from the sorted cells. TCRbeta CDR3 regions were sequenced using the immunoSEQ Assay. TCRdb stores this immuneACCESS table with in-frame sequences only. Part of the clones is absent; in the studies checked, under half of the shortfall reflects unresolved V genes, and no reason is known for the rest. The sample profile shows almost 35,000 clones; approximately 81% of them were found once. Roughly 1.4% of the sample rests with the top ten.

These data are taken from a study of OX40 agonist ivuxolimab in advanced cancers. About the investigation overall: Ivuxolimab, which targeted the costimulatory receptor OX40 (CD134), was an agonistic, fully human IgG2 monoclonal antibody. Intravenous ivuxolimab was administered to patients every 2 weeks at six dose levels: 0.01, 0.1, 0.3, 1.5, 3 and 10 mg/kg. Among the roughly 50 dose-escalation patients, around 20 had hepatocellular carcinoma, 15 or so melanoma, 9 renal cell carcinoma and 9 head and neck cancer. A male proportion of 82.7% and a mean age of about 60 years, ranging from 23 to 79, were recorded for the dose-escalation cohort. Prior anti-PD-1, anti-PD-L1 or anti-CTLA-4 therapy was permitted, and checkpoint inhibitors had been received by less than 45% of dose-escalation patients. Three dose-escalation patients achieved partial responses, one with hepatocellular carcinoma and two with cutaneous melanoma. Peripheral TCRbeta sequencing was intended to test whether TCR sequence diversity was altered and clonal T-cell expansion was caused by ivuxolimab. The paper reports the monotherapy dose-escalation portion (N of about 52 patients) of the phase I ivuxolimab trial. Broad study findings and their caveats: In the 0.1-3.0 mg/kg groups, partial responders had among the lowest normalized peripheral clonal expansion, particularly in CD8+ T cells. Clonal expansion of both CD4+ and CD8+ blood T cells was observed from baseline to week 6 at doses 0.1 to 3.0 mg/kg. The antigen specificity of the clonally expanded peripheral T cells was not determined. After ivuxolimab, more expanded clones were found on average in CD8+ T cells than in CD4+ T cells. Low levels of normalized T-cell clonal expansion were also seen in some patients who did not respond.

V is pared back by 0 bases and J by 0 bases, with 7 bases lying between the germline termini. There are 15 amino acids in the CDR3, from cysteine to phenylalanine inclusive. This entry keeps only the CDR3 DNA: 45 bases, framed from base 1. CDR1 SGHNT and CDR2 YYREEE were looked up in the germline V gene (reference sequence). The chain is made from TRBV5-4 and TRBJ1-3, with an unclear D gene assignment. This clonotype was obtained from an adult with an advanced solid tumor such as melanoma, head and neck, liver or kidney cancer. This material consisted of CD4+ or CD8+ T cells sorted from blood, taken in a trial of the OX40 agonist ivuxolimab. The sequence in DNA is TGTGCCAGCAGCTTGGCGGGCAGCTCTGGAAACACCATATATTTT. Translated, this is CASSLAGSSGNTIYF. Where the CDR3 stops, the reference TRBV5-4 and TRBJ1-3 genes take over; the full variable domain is ETGVTQSPTHLIKTRGQQVTLRCSSQSGHNTVSWYQQALGQGPQFIFQYYREEENGRGNFPPRFSGLQFPNYSSELNVNALELDDSALYLCASSLAGSSGNTIYFGEGSWLTVV.